The T cell receptor beta chain described here comes from a study of low-dose radiotherapy and immunotherapy resistance in tumors. Study context: With 1 Gy per fraction every two weeks, Cohort 2 accumulated 13 Gy across 26 weeks. Patients were on oral aspirin 300 mg taken daily for four cycles from cycle 1 day 1.

The CDR3 has 17 residues. CDR1 is SGHRS, CDR2 YFSETQ, per germline. V gave up 0 bases and J gave up 6 bases; unmatched junction bases: 10. First-strand cDNA relied on TRAV- and TRBV-specific primers spanning alpha and beta chains. TCR amplification ran roughly 20 PCR cycles using constant-region and V-primer adapter primers. TCRdb re-called the reads with MiXCR, one entry per CDR3 protein. The sample has some 94,000 distinct CDR3 sequences, 20% to 25% seen once. In this sample, this clonotype turned up many times. Time point described: after trial treatment. As for treatment: LDRT plus nivolumab, ipilimumab, low-dose cyclophosphamide and aspirin (RACIN trial).

The sequence was obtained from a female donor with ovarian cancer. The chain has TRBV5-1 and TRBJ2-2; 8 bases align to TRBD2. Sequenced material: PBMCs, taken after low-dose radiotherapy plus immunotherapy. As DNA, the CDR3 is TGCGCCAGCAGCTTGGCAGTCTTTCCGGGACTAGCCGGGGAGCTGTTTTTT. Protein sequence: CASSLAVFPGLAGELFF.